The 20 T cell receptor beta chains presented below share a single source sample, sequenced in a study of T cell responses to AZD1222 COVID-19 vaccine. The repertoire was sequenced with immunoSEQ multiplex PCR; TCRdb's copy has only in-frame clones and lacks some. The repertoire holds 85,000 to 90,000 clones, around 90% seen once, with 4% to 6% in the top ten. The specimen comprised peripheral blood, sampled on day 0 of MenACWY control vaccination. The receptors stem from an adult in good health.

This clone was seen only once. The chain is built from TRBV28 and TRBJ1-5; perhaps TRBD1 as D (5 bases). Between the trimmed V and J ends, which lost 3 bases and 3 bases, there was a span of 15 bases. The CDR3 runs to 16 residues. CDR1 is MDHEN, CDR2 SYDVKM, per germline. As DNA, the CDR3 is TGTGCCAGCAGTTTTAGACGGGGACCCTTCAATCAGCCCCAGCATTTT. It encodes CASSFRRGPFNQPQHF.

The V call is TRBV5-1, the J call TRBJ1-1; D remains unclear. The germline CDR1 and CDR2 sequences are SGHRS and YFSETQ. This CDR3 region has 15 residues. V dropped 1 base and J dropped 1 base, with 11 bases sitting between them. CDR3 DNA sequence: TGCGCCAGCAGCTTGACCGGACCGACGAACACTGAAGCTTTCTTT. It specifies CASSLTGPTNTEAFF. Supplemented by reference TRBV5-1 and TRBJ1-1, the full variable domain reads KAGVTQTPRYLIKTRGQQVTLSCSPISGHRSVSWYQQTPGQGLQFLFEYFSETQRNKGNFPGRFSGRQFSNSRSEMNVSTLELGDSALYLCASSLTGPTNTEAFFGQGTRLTVV.

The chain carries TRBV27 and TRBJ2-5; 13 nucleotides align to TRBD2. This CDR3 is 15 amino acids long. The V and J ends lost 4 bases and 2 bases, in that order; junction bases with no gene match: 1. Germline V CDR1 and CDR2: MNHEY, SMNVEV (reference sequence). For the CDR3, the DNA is TGTGCCAGCAGTTCGGGACTAGCGGGACAAGAGACCCAGTACTTC. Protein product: CASSSGLAGQETQYF.

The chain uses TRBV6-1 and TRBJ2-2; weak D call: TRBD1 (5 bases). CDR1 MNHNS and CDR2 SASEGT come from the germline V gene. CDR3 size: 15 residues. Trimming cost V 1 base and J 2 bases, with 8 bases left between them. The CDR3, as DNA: TGTGCCAGCAGTGAAGTAGGGGCAAACACCGGGGAGCTGTTTTTT. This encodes CASSEVGANTGELFF.

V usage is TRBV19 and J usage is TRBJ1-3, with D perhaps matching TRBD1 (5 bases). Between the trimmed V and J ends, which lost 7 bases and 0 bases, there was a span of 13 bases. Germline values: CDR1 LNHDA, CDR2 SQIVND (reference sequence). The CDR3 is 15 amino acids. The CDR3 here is CASTTVTISGNTIYF. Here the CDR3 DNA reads TGTGCCAGTACGACAGTCACCATCTCTGGAAACACCATATATTTT. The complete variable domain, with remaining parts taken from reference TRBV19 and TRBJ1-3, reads DGGITQSPKYLFRKEGQNVTLSCEQNLNHDAMYWYRQDPGQGLRLIYYSQIVNDFQKGDIAEGYSVSREKKESFPLTVTSAQKNPTAFYLCASTTVTISGNTIYFGEGSWLTVV.

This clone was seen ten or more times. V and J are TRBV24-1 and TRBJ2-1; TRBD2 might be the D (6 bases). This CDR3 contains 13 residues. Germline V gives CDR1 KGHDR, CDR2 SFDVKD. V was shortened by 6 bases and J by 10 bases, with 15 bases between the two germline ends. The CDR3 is CATSNDPGLEQFF. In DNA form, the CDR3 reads TGTGCCACCAGTAACGATCCCGGACTAGAGCAGTTCTTC.

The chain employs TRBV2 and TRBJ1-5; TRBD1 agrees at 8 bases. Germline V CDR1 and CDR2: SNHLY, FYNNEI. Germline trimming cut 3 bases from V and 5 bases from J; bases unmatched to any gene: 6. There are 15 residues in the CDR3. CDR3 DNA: TGTGCCAGCAGTGAGTCCGGGACAGGTTATCAGCCCCAGCATTTT. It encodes CASSESGTGYQPQHF.

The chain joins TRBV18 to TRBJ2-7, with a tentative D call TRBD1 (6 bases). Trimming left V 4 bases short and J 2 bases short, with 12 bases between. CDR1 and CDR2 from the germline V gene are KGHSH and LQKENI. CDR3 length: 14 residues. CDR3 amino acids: CASSLKQGPYEQYF. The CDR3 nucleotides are TGTGCCAGCTCACTAAAACAGGGCCCCTACGAGCAGTACTTC.

CDR3 in DNA: TGCGCCAGCAGCCAAGACGGGACAGGGAGGTTAGAGACCCAGTACTTC. Translated, it gives CASSQDGTGRLETQYF. The chain employs TRBV4-1 and TRBJ2-5; TRBD1 matches at 9 bases. Germline trimming cut 0 bases from V and 4 bases from J; bases unmatched to any gene: 6. CDR3 length: 16 residues. Per germline, CDR1 MGHRA and CDR2 YSYEKL.

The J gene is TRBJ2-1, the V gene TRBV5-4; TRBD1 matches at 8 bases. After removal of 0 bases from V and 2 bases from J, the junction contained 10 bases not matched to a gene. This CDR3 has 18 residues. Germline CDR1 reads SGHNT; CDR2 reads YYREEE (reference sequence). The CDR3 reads CASSLGLIRDRPYNEQFF. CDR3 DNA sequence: TGTGCCAGCAGCTTGGGCCTCATCCGGGACAGGCCCTACAATGAGCAGTTCTTC.

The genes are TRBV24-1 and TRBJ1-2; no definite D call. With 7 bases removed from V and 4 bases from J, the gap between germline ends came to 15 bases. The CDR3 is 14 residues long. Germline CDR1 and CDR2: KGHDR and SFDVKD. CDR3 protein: CATRVNHRAYGYTF. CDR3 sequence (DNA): TGTGCCACCAGAGTGAACCACAGAGCCTATGGCTACACCTTC.

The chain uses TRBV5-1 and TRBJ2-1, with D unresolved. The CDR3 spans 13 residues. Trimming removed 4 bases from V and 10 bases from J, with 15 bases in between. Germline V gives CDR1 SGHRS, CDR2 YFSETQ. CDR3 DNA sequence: TGCGCCAGCAGCACGGACCTAGTCTTGGAGCAGTTCTTC. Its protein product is CASSTDLVLEQFF.

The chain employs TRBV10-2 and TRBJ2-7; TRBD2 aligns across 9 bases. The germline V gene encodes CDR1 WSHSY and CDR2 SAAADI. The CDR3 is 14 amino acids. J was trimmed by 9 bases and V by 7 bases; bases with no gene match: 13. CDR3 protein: CASKALAGPHGQYF. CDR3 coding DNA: TGCGCCAGCAAGGCTCTAGCGGGACCGCATGGGCAGTACTTC.

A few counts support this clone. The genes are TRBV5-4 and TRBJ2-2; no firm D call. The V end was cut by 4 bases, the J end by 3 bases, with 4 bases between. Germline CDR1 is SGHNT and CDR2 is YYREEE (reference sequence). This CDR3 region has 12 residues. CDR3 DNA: TGTGCCAGCAGCCTGGACACCGGGGAGCTGTTTTTT. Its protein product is CASSLDTGELFF.

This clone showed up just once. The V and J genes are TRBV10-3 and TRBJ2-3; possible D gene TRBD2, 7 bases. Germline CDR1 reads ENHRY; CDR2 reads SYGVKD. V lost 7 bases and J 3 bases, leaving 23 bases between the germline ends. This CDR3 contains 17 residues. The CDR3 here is CAIMRRGAGDTTDTQYF. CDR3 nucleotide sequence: TGTGCCATCATGCGCCGGGGGGCGGGCGACACGACAGATACGCAGTATTTT.

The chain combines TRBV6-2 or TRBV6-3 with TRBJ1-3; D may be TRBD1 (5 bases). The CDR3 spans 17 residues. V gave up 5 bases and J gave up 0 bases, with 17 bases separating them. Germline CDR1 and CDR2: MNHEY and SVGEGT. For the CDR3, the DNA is TGTGCCAGCAGTCGGCCTGCTGGGGCCGACTCTGGAAACACCATATATTTT. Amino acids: CASSRPAGADSGNTIYF.

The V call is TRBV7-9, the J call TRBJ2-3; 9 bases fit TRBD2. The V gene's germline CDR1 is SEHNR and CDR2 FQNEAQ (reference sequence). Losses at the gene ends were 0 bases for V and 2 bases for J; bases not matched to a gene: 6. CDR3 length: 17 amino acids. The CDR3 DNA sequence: TGTGCCAGCAGCTTAGCGCGGGCTAGCGGGGCCACAGATACGCAGTATTTT. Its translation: CASSLARASGATDTQYF.

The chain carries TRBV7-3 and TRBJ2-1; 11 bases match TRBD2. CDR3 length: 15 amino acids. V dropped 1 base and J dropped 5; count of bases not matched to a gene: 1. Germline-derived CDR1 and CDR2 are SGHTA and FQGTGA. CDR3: CASSLRGLADNEQFF. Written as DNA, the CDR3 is TGTGCCAGCAGCTTAAGGGGACTAGCGGACAATGAGCAGTTCTTC.

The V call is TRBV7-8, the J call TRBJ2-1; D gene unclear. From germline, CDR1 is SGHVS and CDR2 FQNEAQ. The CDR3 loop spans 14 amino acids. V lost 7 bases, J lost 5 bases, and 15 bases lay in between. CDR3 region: CASMIAQAHNEQFF. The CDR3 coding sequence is TGTGCCAGCATGATAGCTCAGGCCCACAATGAGCAGTTCTTC.

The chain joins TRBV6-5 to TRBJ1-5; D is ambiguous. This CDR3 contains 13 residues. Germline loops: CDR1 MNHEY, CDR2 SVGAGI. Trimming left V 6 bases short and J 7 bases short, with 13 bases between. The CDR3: CASRDGEVQPQHF. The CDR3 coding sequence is TGTGCCAGCAGGGACGGAGAGGTACAGCCCCAGCATTTT.